This T cell receptor beta chain was recovered during a study of metastatic and nonmetastatic thyroid tumors. Background on the study: Both malignant and benign thyroid patients supplied peripheral blood and tumor or nodule tissue samples, across which the repertoires of these patients were then compared. Broader study findings: Patients with malignant thyroid tumors reportedly had significantly higher TCR beta diversity than those with benign nodules, in blood and tumor.

Prior to thyroid surgery, none of the patients had received any treatment. This clone has ten or more counts. Its antigen is undetermined. Original handling: Across clinicopathological groups, CDR3 differences served as the basis for building a distant-metastasis classifier for papillary thyroid cancer. TCRdb re-called clones via MiXCR from the PCR reads. These V and J calls are TCRdb output, not the study's own analysis. The sample records some 19,000 clones, about 27% being singletons. Trimming left V 3 bases short and J 1 base short, with 10 bases between. The CDR3 runs to 15 residues. Germline V CDR1 and CDR2: KGHSH, LQKENI.

This chain links TRBV18 with TRBJ2-4; D not certain. Sequenced input: tumor tissue. The clonotype was recovered from a female donor with papillary thyroid cancer or a benign thyroid nodule (not recorded which). Some clones in this sample may be carry-over from other donors' samples. This CDR3 is CASSPQNVAKNIQYF. As DNA, the CDR3 is TGTGCCAGCTCACCTCAAAACGTGGCCAAAAACATTCAGTACTTC.